This is a list of T cell receptor beta chains from one sample in a study of CD8+CD57+ T cells in acquired aplastic anemia. TCRdb re-analysed the reads in MiXCR, keeping a single row per CDR3 protein. The sample yields about 200,000 distinct CDR3 sequences, around 49% seen once. The sample consisted of sorted CD4+, CD8+, or CD8+CD57+ T cells (not recorded which) from PBMCs. All receptors come from a human donor with aplastic anemia. Both conserved end residues are part of each CDR3. D genes are given only for firm matches. Clone size is not always given. Where it is, it says once, few, many or a class for expanded clones.

V gene: TRBV28; J gene: TRBJ2-5; clone size: .; D gene: .; CDR3 protein: CASSTSTAQETQYF; CDR3 DNA: TGTGCCAGCAGTACTTCAACCGCACAAGAGACCCAGTACTTC
V gene: TRBV7-4; J gene: TRBJ1-6; clone size: .; D gene: TRBD1; CDR3 protein: CASSQRTGTGGSPLHF; CDR3 DNA: TGTGCCAGCAGCCAAAGGACAGGGACGGGGGGATCACCCCTCCACTTT
V gene: TRBV12-3/TRBV12-4; J gene: TRBJ2-2; clone size: many; D gene: .; CDR3 protein: CASSLAVQAGELFF; CDR3 DNA: TGTGCCAGCAGTTTGGCCGTTCAGGCCGGGGAGCTGTTTTTT
V gene: TRBV11-2; J gene: TRBJ1-3; clone size: many; D gene: .; CDR3 protein: CASSTQGDTIYF; CDR3 DNA: TGTGCCAGCAGCACACAGGGAGACACCATATATTTT
V gene: TRBV5-6; J gene: TRBJ1-1; clone size: few; D gene: .; CDR3 protein: CASSLGGRNTEAFF; CDR3 DNA: TGTGCCAGCAGCTTGGGGGGACGGAACACTGAAGCTTTCTTT
V gene: TRBV7-9; J gene: TRBJ2-1; clone size: .; D gene: TRBD2; CDR3 protein: CASSLGPLAGAVYNEQFF; CDR3 DNA: TGTGCCAGCAGCTTGGGACCCTTAGCGGGAGCGGTCTACAATGAGCAGTTCTTC
V gene: TRBV27; J gene: TRBJ2-3; clone size: many; D gene: TRBD1; CDR3 protein: CASSPGTVSTDTQYF; CDR3 DNA: TGTGCCAGCAGCCCAGGGACAGTAAGCACAGATACGCAGTATTTT
V gene: TRBV7-2; J gene: TRBJ1-2; clone size: .; D gene: .; CDR3 protein: CASSLGDYYGYTF; CDR3 DNA: TGTGCCAGCAGCTTAGGGGATTACTATGGCTACACCTTC
V gene: TRBV10-3; J gene: TRBJ2-7; clone size: .; D gene: TRBD1; CDR3 protein: CAISEQGVAYEQYF; CDR3 DNA: TGTGCCATCAGTGAGCAGGGGGTGGCCTACGAGCAGTACTTC
V gene: TRBV12-3/TRBV12-4; J gene: TRBJ2-1; clone size: .; D gene: .; CDR3 protein: CASSQGGGRGEQFF; CDR3 DNA: TGTGCCAGCAGCCAGGGGGGGGGTCGGGGTGAGCAGTTCTTC
V gene: TRBV24-1; J gene: TRBJ1-2; clone size: .; D gene: .; CDR3 protein: CATSASKGLGYTF; CDR3 DNA: TGTGCCACCAGTGCCAGCAAAGGTCTAGGCTACACCTTC
V gene: TRBV24-1; J gene: TRBJ1-5; clone size: .; D gene: .; CDR3 protein: CATSDRYRLDLGQPQHF; CDR3 DNA: TGTGCCACCAGTGACCGTTATCGACTGGACCTTGGACAGCCCCAGCATTTT
V gene: TRBV9; J gene: TRBJ2-3; clone size: few; D gene: .; CDR3 protein: CASSDSGGVGTQYF; CDR3 DNA: TGTGCCAGCAGCGATAGTGGAGGGGTTGGTACGCAGTATTTT
V gene: TRBV10-1; J gene: TRBJ2-7; clone size: .; D gene: .; CDR3 protein: CASSESFNLGYF; CDR3 DNA: TGCGCCAGCAGTGAGTCGTTTAATTTGGGGTACTTC
V gene: TRBV15; J gene: TRBJ2-7; clone size: .; D gene: TRBD2; CDR3 protein: CATSWASSGVCEQHF; CDR3 DNA: TGTGCCACCAGCTGGGCGTCTAGCGGAGTCTGCGAGCAGCACTTC
V gene: TRBV2; J gene: TRBJ1-1; clone size: .; D gene: .; CDR3 protein: CASSEGRSLSTEAFF; CDR3 DNA: TGTGCCAGCAGTGAAGGGCGCTCCCTGAGCACTGAAGCTTTCTTT
V gene: TRBV11-3; J gene: TRBJ2-7; clone size: many; D gene: .; CDR3 protein: CASSLEGRFYEQYF; CDR3 DNA: TGTGCCAGCAGCTTGGAGGGCAGGTTCTACGAGCAGTACTTC
V gene: TRBV20-1; J gene: TRBJ2-3; clone size: .; D gene: .; CDR3 protein: CSAGEPGLDTQYF; CDR3 DNA: TGCAGTGCTGGGGAGCCCGGATTGGATACGCAGTATTTT
V gene: TRBV15; J gene: TRBJ2-7; clone size: .; D gene: TRBD1; CDR3 protein: CATSRDLSGQGGVEQYF; CDR3 DNA: TGTGCCACCAGCAGAGATCTTTCGGGACAGGGGGGCGTCGAGCAGTACTTC
V gene: TRBV2; J gene: TRBJ2-3; clone size: many; D gene: TRBD2; CDR3 protein: CASIPLAGFSDTQYF; CDR3 DNA: TGTGCCAGCATTCCCCTAGCGGGGTTCTCAGATACGCAGTATTTT
V gene: TRBV24-1; J gene: TRBJ1-2; clone size: .; D gene: TRBD1; CDR3 protein: CATSDRTGEPYGYTF; CDR3 DNA: TGTGCCACCAGTGATAGGACAGGGGAGCCCTATGGCTACACCTTC
V gene: TRBV7-9; J gene: TRBJ1-1; clone size: .; D gene: TRBD1; CDR3 protein: CASSPRDREDTEAFF; CDR3 DNA: TGTGCCAGCAGCCCCAGGGACAGGGAGGACACTGAAGCTTTCTTT
V gene: TRBV25-1; J gene: TRBJ1-1; clone size: .; D gene: TRBD1; CDR3 protein: CASSDSTGPLNTEAFF; CDR3 DNA: TGTGCCAGCAGTGACTCGACAGGGCCCCTGAACACTGAAGCTTTCTTT
V gene: TRBV15; J gene: TRBJ1-1; clone size: .; D gene: .; CDR3 protein: CATSRERVLNTEAFF; CDR3 DNA: TGTGCCACCAGCAGAGAACGGGTACTGAACACTGAAGCTTTCTTT
V gene: TRBV6-1; J gene: TRBJ1-2; clone size: many; D gene: .; CDR3 protein: CASSEGRGRRDGYTF; CDR3 DNA: TGTGCCAGCAGTGAAGGTCGGGGGAGACGGGATGGCTACACCTTC
V gene: TRBV7-3; J gene: TRBJ2-3; clone size: many; D gene: TRBD2; CDR3 protein: CASSLTSSGVRDTQYF; CDR3 DNA: TGTGCCAGCAGCTTAACGTCTAGCGGGGTAAGAGATACGCAGTATTTT
V gene: TRBV27; J gene: TRBJ2-7; clone size: many; D gene: .; CDR3 protein: CASSLTFGGGTYEQYF; CDR3 DNA: TGTGCCAGCAGTTTAACATTCGGGGGCGGTACCTACGAGCAGTACTTC
V gene: TRBV20-1; J gene: TRBJ1-1; clone size: many; D gene: TRBD1; CDR3 protein: CSARDRGRDTEAFF; CDR3 DNA: TGCAGTGCTAGAGACAGGGGGAGGGACACTGAAGCTTTCTTT
V gene: TRBV24-1; J gene: TRBJ2-1; clone size: .; D gene: TRBD1; CDR3 protein: CAASDRTGDALLNEQFF; CDR3 DNA: TGTGCCGCCAGTGATCGGACAGGGGACGCGCTGCTTAACGAGCAGTTCTTC
V gene: TRBV20-1; J gene: TRBJ1-2; clone size: .; D gene: .; CDR3 protein: CSARDRGWTYTF; CDR3 DNA: TGCAGTGCTAGAGATCGGGGATGGACCTACACCTTC
V gene: TRBV20-1; J gene: TRBJ2-6; clone size: .; D gene: .; CDR3 protein: CSARPWGWGPSSGVNVLTF; CDR3 DNA: TGCAGTGCTAGACCGTGGGGATGGGGGCCCAGCTCTGGGGTCAACGTCCTGACTTTC
V gene: TRBV5-6; J gene: TRBJ1-5; clone size: many; D gene: TRBD1; CDR3 protein: CASSFRGNNQPQHF; CDR3 DNA: TGTGCCAGCAGCTTCAGGGGGAACAATCAGCCCCAGCATTTT
V gene: TRBV5-1; J gene: TRBJ2-6; clone size: .; D gene: .; CDR3 protein: CASSLERANVLTF; CDR3 DNA: TGCGCCAGCAGCTTGGAGCGGGCCAACGTCCTGACTTTC
V gene: TRBV3-1; J gene: TRBJ2-5; clone size: many; D gene: TRBD2; CDR3 protein: CASSLLSGGKETQYF; CDR3 DNA: TGTGCCAGCAGCCTTCTCAGCGGGGGGAAAGAGACCCAGTACTTC
V gene: TRBV19; J gene: TRBJ2-2; clone size: many; D gene: TRBD1; CDR3 protein: CASSISQGARGTGELFF; CDR3 DNA: TGTGCCAGTAGTATCTCACAGGGGGCAAGGGGCACCGGGGAGCTGTTTTTT